This T cell receptor (beta chain) was identified during a study of shared clonotypes between healthy human individuals. Germline-derived CDR1 and CDR2 are LNHNV and YYDKDF (reference sequence). This CDR3 is built from 15 residues. Trimming removed 1 base from V and 6 bases from J, with 16 bases in between. Study-wide findings and caveats: Naive subsets tended to show greater estimated richness than memory subsets. The study found lower generation probabilities in non-shared clonotypes than in those shared by all four donors.

As for this clone: Its antigen is unidentified.

Deep was the level at which the assay was run. Assay: immunoSEQ multiplex PCR; the TCRdb copy retains only in-frame clones and omits some. The data contain approximately 700,000 clones, 60% to 75% of them singletons. The rearrangement uses TRBV15 and TRBJ2-7; D is undetermined. The sequencing sample was made of memory CD4+ T cells sorted from blood. Subset specified: CD45RA-negative fraction. This TCR was recovered from a woman aged 25 to 45 in good health. DNA for the CDR3: TGTGCCACCAGCAGAGGGGGAAGGGCCAGTGGCGAGCAGTACTTC. The encoded protein is CATSRGGRASGEQYF.